The T cell receptor beta chain under discussion was sequenced for a study of cytomegalovirus exposure and HLA in healthy donors. Germline loops: CDR1 SGHAT, CDR2 FQNNGV. J was trimmed by 6 bases and V by 1 base; bases with no gene match: 11. The CDR3 totals 16 residues. The PCR made use of 60 Vbeta and 13 Jbeta primers. Here immunoSEQ multiplex PCR was the method, and the copy in TCRdb shows in-frame clones only, minus some. The sample carries roughly 150,000 clones, approximately 80% recorded once. The chain combines TRBV11-2 with TRBJ2-7, with 8 bases that match TRBD2. The sample comprised PBMCs. The TCR comes from a woman aged 45-60 years in good health and CMV-seropositive. CDR3 protein: CASSLAPGTRGSEQYF. CDR3 nucleotide sequence: TGTGCCAGCAGCTTAGCTCCCGGGACTAGGGGCTCCGAGCAGTACTTC.